Following are 9 T cell receptor beta chains from one sample sequenced in a study of spatial heterogeneity in lung cancer. In TCRdb, the 5' RACE reads were re-called with MiXCR into one record per CDR3 protein. In the table there are approximately 43,000 distinct CDR3 sequences, about 10% of which are singletons. The time point was: blood at routine non-recurrence follow-up after resection. The sequences come from PBMCs, collected at follow-up. These receptors all stem from a female donor with early-stage non-small cell lung cancer.

In its sample, this clonotype was seen many times. The chain links TRBV6-6 to TRBJ2-7, with TRBD1 matching over 7 bases. The germline CDR1 and CDR2 sequences are MNHNY and SVGAGI (reference sequence). Unmatched junction bases numbered 9, after V lost 0 bases and J lost 7 bases. This CDR3 spans 15 amino acids. CDR3: CASSYSGTAFGEQYF. CDR3 in DNA: TGTGCCAGCAGTTACTCCGGGACAGCCTTCGGGGAGCAGTACTTC.

This clonotype was seen at least ten times. This chain joins TRBV4-1 and TRBJ1-2; 11 nucleotides align to TRBD1. Trimming at V came to 8 bases and at J to 5 bases, leaving 4 bases not matched to a gene. This CDR3 is built from 13 residues. Looked up from germline, CDR1 is MGHRA and CDR2 is YSYEKL. The CDR3 nucleotides are TGCGCCAGCTCCGGACAGGGGGCGTATGGCTACACCTTC. This encodes CASSGQGAYGYTF.

Concerning this clonotype: This may come from a read error, since a much larger clone is one base off. This chain joins TRBV20-1 and TRBJ2-1; D is undetermined. Germline V gene lookup returns CDR1 DFQATT and CDR2 SNEGSKA (reference sequence). The CDR3 is made up of 12 amino acids. Trimming pared 3 bases from V and 6 bases from J, leaving 9 bases between. The CDR3 loop is CSASGPCNEQFF. The CDR3 nucleotides are TGCAGTGCTAGCGGCCCGTGCAATGAGCAGTTCTTC.

This clonotype was observed at least ten times. The gene calls are TRBV5-1 and TRBJ1-1; D is perhaps TRBD1 (5 bases). Germline lookup yields CDR1 SGHRS and CDR2 YFSETQ. The CDR3 contains 14 residues. Trimming cost V 0 bases and J 7 bases, with 13 bases left between them. CDR3 in amino acids: CASSLGPGVREAFF. In nucleotides, the CDR3 is TGCGCCAGCAGCTTGGGTCCGGGGGTCCGTGAAGCTTTCTTT.

There are many counts of this clonotype. This chain uses TRBV5-1 with TRBJ2-6, with 8 bases aligning to TRBD1. Germline trimming cut 2 bases from V and 0 bases from J; bases unmatched to any gene: 10. This CDR3 has 19 amino acids. Germline assignment: CDR1 SGHRS and CDR2 YFSETQ. The CDR3 DNA is TGCGCCAGCAGCTTATCTACAGGGGGGCTAGGCTCTGGGGCCAACGTCCTGACTTTC. Its protein is CASSLSTGGLGSGANVLTF.

The table lists this clonotype with many counts. The J gene is TRBJ2-7, the V gene TRBV5-5; D may be TRBD1 (5 bases). Trimming took off 3 bases at V and 4 bases at J, with 14 bases between the two ends. This CDR3 contains 14 residues. Germline V gene lookup returns CDR1 SGHKS and CDR2 YYEKEE (reference sequence). DNA of the CDR3: TGTGCCAGCAGCTCCCCCAGGGTGGGATACGAGCAGTACTTC. This gives the protein CASSSPRVGYEQYF.

In its sample, this clonotype was seen many times. This sequence joins TRBV18 and TRBJ2-5, with a weak D call TRBD1 (6 bases). The CDR3 extends over 12 amino acids. V lost 5 bases, J lost 2 bases, and 6 bases lay in between. Germline-derived CDR1 and CDR2 are KGHSH and LQKENI. CDR3 sequence: CASSGQQETQYF. DNA for the CDR3: TGTGCCAGCTCAGGACAGCAAGAGACCCAGTACTTC.

This clonotype was observed many times. CDR3 sequence reads: CSARGILTRSDTQYF. The CDR3 DNA follows: TGCAGTGCTAGAGGGATATTAACGCGGTCAGATACGCAGTATTTT. V gene TRBV20-1 combines with J gene TRBJ2-3; D gene unclear. From germline, CDR1 is DFQATT and CDR2 SNEGSKA (reference sequence). The CDR3 contains 15 residues. Trimming removed 1 base from V and 4 bases from J, with 15 bases in between.

The rearrangement links TRBV9 to TRBJ2-3; 12 bases line up with TRBD2. The V gene's germline CDR1 is SGDLS and CDR2 YYNGEE. Trimming at V came to 0 bases and at J to 4 bases, leaving 9 bases not matched to a gene. CDR3 length: 18 amino acids. CDR3 DNA: TGTGCCAGCAGCGTAGCCCCCCTAGCGGGGGGGCGGGCAGATACGCAGTATTTT. Its translation is CASSVAPLAGGRADTQYF.